This entry describes one T cell receptor beta chain. No cognate antigen has been identified for it. No base-level quality is on record; no much larger clone is a single base apart. The germline V gene supplies CDR1 SGHTA and CDR2 FQGTGA. From the cysteine up to the phenylalanine, the CDR3 has a length of 15 residues. Only the CDR3 part of the read is kept: 45 bases, read in frame from the first base. V is reduced by 3 bases and J by 3 bases, leaving a spacing of 11 bases between them. The sample's time point label, in plain terms: about 28 days (+/-7) after the second vaccine dose. AZD1222 recipients whose second dose came at about 4 weeks and those whose second dose came at about 12 weeks were combined into one group, since spike-specific TCR depth and breadth did not differ between the two schedules. Vaccinee samples were obtained from the UK trials COV001 and COV002, which included a single-blind randomized controlled phase 2/3 trial of AZD1222 (ChAdOx1 nCoV-19) in healthy adults. For TCRbeta chain sequencing, PBMC samples from trial participants were taken at day 0 and at day 28 after the second dose.

The CDR3 regions of human TCRbeta chains were analyzed by immunosequencing. The published analysis was carried out like this. Repertoire TCRs were checked for matches against a reference library of SARS-CoV-2-specific TCRs that had been generated using the MIRA antigen-specificity platform. Breadth meant the fraction of unique TCRs that were SARS-CoV-2-associated, whereas depth meant the fraction of total T cells that were SARS-CoV-2-associated. Using the MIRA data, each spike-specific TCR was assigned both to the spike region to which the TCR was reactive and to a CD4 or CD8 class. Log10-transformed breadth and depth values were compared by one-way ANOVA with Sidak's multiple comparisons tests. TCRdb took this table from immuneACCESS and kept in-frame rearrangements with V and J called. Such tables lack part of the clones; where checked against another copy, unresolved V genes explain under half of the gap, and the rest is unexplained. Clonal size and the V and J genes are those of that table, whereas D and trimming came from the DNA. This sample lists 25,000 or so clones; roughly 91% were detected once. Jointly, the top ten make up about 34% of the sample.

The sample is drawn from a study of T cell responses to AZD1222 COVID-19 vaccine (dated by TCRdb to 2020 to 2023). Concerning the study at large: TCR sequencing covered fewer than 250 trial participants: 200 to 220 given two doses of AZD1222 and approximately 26 given two doses of MenACWY control vaccine. Trial participants were enrolled by age into subgroups of 18-55, 56-69 and 70-plus years, and around 150, 28 and 57 TCR-sequenced participants, respectively, were included in these subgroups.

The investigation overall reported the following: Reportedly, close to half of the unique spike-specific TCRs recognized epitopes lying outside the regions that are mutated in the B.1.351 and B.1.1.7 variants. Because no samples from the day 14 peak response were available, repertoires could be characterized only after the peak T cell response. Most participants were white British and females outnumbered males, and the authors suggested that clonal diversity may have been underestimated. CD4 TCRs associated with the vaccine covered the entire spike protein, and the dominant responses were in regions 160-218 and 743-854. After two AZD1222 doses, spike-specific TCR breadth and depth were significantly higher than at day 0 and than in MenACWY recipients. Only 5 to 7 AZD1222 recipients were SARS-CoV-2 seropositive at baseline, limiting conclusions about previously exposed vaccinees. The 56-69-year group was small, and its depth increase did not reach significance, likely because of low power.

The chain is encoded by TRBV7-3 joined to TRBJ2-2; there is no confident call for the D gene. The specimen was peripheral blood, collected 28 days after the second AZD1222 dose. The clonotype comes from an adult who received the AZD1222 COVID-19 vaccine. The bases are TGTGCCAGCAGCTTGGCGTTTTCCGACACCGGGGAGCTGTTTTTT. Its protein reads: CASSLAFSDTGELFF.